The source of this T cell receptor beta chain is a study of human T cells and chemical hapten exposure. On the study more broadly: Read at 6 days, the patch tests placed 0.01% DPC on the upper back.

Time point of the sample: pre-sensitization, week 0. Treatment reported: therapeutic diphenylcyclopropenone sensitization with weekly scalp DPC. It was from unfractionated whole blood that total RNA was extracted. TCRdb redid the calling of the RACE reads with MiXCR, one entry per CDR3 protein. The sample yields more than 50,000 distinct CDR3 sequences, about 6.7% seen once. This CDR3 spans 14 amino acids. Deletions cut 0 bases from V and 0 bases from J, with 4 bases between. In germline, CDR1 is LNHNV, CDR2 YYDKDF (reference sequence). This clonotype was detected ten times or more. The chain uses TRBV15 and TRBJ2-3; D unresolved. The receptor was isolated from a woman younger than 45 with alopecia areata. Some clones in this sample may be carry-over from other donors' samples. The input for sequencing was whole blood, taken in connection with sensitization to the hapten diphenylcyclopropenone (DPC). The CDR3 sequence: CATSRDGSTDTQYF. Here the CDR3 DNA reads TGTGCCACCAGCAGAGATGGAAGCACAGATACGCAGTATTTT.